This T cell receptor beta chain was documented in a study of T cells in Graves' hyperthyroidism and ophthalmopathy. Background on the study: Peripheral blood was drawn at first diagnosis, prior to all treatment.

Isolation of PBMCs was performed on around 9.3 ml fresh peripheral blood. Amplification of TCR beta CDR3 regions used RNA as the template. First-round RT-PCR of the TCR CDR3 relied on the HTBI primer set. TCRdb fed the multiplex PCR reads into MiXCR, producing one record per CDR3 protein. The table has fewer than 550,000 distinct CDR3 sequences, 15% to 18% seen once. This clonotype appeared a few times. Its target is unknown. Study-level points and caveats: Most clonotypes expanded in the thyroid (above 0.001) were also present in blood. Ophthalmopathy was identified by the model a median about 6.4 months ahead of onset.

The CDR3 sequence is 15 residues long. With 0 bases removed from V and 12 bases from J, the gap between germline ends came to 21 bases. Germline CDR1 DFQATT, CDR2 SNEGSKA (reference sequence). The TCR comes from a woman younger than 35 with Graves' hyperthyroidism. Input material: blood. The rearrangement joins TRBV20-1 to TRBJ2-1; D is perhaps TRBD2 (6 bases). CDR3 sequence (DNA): TGCAGTGCTAGAGATGGGGACTTGAGACTTAGTGGGCAGTTCTTC. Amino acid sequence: CSARDGDLRLSGQFF.